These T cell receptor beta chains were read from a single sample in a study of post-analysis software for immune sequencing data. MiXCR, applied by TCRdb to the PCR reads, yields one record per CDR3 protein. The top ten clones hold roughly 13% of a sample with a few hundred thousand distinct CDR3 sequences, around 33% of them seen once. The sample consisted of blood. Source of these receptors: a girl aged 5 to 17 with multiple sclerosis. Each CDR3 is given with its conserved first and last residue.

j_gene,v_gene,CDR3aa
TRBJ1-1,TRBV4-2,CASSQGTGVPEAFF
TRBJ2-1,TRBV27,CASSPTDRGLNNEQFF
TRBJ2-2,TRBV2,CASSGGGRTGELFF
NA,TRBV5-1,CASSPASGTRGEQYF
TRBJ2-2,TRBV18,CASSSRGENTGELFF
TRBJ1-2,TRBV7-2,CASSIHPGSQAYGYTF
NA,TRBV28,CASTPISGEGVATQYF
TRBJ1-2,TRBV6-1,CASRSPDRLGNYGYTF
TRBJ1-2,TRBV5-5,CASRSGTASSYGYTF
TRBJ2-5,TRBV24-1,CATTAGEAEETQYF
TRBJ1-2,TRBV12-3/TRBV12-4,CASSYGGSRGYTF
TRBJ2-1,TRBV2,CASSEAIHSEQFF
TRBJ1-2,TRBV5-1,CASSPPGTRAGGYTF
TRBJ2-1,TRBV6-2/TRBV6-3,CASSPTGRGSYNEQFF
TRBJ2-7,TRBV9,CASSPRGYEQYF
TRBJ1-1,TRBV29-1,CSVEAGWGTEAFF
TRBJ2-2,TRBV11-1,CASSLEWGGELFF
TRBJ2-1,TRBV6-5,CASSYHGGDEQFF
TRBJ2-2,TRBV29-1,CSVRDRGFTGELFF
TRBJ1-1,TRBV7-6,CASSLGTGKNTEAFF